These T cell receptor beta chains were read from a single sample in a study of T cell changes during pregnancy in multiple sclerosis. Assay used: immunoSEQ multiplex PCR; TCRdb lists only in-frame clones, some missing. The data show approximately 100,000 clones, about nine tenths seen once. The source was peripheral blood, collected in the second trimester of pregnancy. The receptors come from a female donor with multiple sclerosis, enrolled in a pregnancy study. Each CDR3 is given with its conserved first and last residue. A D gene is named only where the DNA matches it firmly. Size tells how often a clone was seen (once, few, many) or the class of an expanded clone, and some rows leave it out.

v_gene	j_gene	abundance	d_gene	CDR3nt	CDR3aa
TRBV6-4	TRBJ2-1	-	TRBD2	TGTGCCAGCAGTGACTCTCCGGGACTAGTCACCAATGAGCAGTTCTTC	CASSDSPGLVTNEQFF
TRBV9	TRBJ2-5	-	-	TGTGCCAGCAGCCCGAGATCAGGTCAAGAGACCCAGTACTTC	CASSPRSGQETQYF
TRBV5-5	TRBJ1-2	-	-	TGTGCCAGCAGCTTGGCCTCGGGGGGTAACTATGGCTACACCTTC	CASSLASGGNYGYTF
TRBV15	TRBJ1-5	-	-	TGTGCCACCAGCAGAGAGAGGGGAGGAGGACAGCCCCAGCATTTT	CATSRERGGGQPQHF
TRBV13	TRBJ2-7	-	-	TGTGCCAGCAGCTTAGATCCAGGGTCCTACGAGCAGTACTTC	CASSLDPGSYEQYF
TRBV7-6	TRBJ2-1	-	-	TGTGCCAGCAGCTCTAACAATGAGCAGTTCTTC	CASSSNNEQFF
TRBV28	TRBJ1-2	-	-	TGTGCCAGCAGTTTCCCCGAAGTTTGGCGGGCTGCATTAGCTAACTATGGCTACACCTTC	CASSFPEVWRAALANYGYTF
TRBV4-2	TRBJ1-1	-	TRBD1	TGTGCCAGCAGCCAAGACGGGACAGGGACTACTGAAGCTTTCTTT	CASSQDGTGTTEAFF
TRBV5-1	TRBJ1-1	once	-	TGCGCCAGCAGCTTGGGGGCTAACGGGGTCGGCGCTTTCTTT	CASSLGANGVGAFF
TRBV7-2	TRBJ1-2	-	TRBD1	TGTGCCAGCAGCGCGGGACAGAAGTATGGCTACACCTTC	CASSAGQKYGYTF
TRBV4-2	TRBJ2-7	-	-	TGTGCCAGCAGCCATGGACTGGAAAACTTCTACGAGCAGTACTTC	CASSHGLENFYEQYF
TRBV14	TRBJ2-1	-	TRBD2	TGTGCCAGCAGCCAAGGGCCGGGACTATATCAGTTCTTC	CASSQGPGLYQFF
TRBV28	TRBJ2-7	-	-	TGTGCCAGCAGTTTGCCAGGGGCCTACGAGCAGTACTTC	CASSLPGAYEQYF
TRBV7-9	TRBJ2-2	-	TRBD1	TGTGCCAGCAGCCACGACAGGGGCTTCAACACCGGGGAGCTGTTTTTT	CASSHDRGFNTGELFF
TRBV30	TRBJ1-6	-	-	TGTGCCTGGAGCCCCGGGGGGGCATTCCGCTTT	CAWSPGGAFRF
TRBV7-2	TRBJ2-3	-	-	TGTGCCAGCAGCTTAAGTTTATCTGCGGGTAGCACAGATACGCAGTATTTT	CASSLSLSAGSTDTQYF
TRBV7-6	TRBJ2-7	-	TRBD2	TGTGCCAGCAGCTTAGACCTCGGGCTAGCGGACGAGCAGTACTTC	CASSLDLGLADEQYF
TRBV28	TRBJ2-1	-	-	TGTGCCAGCAGTTCGACTACCAATGAGCAGTTCTTC	CASSSTTNEQFF
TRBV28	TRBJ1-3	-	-	TGTGCCAGCAGTACGCAGGTGTTTTCTGGAAACACCATATATTTT	CASSTQVFSGNTIYF
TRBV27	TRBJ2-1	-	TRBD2	TGTGCCAGCAGTTCAGGACTAGCGGGAGATTGGTACAATGAGCAGTTCTTC	CASSSGLAGDWYNEQFF
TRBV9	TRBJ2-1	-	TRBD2	TGTGCCAGCAGCGACTCTAGCGGGAGTTCGAATGAGCAGTTCTTC	CASSDSSGSSNEQFF
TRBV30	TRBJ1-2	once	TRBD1	TGTGCCTGGGCCGGGGAAGGGGGCCAGGGCTACACCTTC	CAWAGEGGQGYTF
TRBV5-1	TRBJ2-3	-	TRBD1	TGCGCCAGCAGCGGGACAGTAGATACGCAGTATTTT	CASSGTVDTQYF
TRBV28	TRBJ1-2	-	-	TGTGCCAGCACGATGCAGGGCCCCCGGCTCTATGGCTACACCTTC	CASTMQGPRLYGYTF
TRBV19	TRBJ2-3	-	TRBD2	TGTGCCAGTAGCAGGACTAGCGGCTTCACAGATACGCAGTATTTT	CASSRTSGFTDTQYF
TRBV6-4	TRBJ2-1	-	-	TGTGCCAGCAGTTCTATTAGCGGAAGCTCCTACAATGAGCAGTTCTTC	CASSSISGSSYNEQFF